The 32 T cell receptor beta chains in this list originate from one sample, sequenced in a study of siplizumab effects on memory and regulatory T cells. Sequenced by immunoSEQ multiplex PCR; TCRdb stores in-frame clones only, minus some. The table shows around 120,000 clones, with around 94% occurring only once. What was sequenced was non-Treg CD4+ T cells sorted from blood. These receptors originate from a human donor in good health.

The V gene is TRBV18, the J gene TRBJ2-1; 10 bases are shared with TRBD2. This CDR3 has 16 amino acids. Germline V CDR1 and CDR2: KGHSH, LQKENI. J lost 8 bases, V lost 0 bases, and 7 bases had no gene match. The CDR3 nucleotides are TGTGCCAGCTCACCACCGGGAAGCGGGAGGGCCGATGAGCAGTTCTTC. Translating gives CASSPPGSGRADEQFF.

The chain recombines TRBV7-7 with TRBJ1-2; 10 bases align to TRBD1. With V trimmed by 1 base and J by 8 bases, 4 bases remained unmatched. The CDR3 totals 14 residues. Germline V gene sequence: CDR1 SSHAT, CDR2 FNYEAQ (reference sequence). CDR3 loop: CASSLEGQGHGYTF. CDR3 in DNA: TGTGCCAGCAGCTTAGAGGGACAGGGGCACGGCTACACCTTC.

The chain links TRBV7-3 to TRBJ2-2; no reliable D call. The germline CDR1 and CDR2 sequences are SGHTA and FQGTGA. Trimming stripped 0 bases from V and 0 bases from J, with 8 bases between. CDR3 length: 16 residues. In nucleotides, the CDR3 is TGTGCCAGCAGCTTAACGGCGGCCCCGAACACCGGGGAGCTGTTTTTT. It specifies CASSLTAAPNTGELFF.

This chain joins TRBV2 and TRBJ1-1; weak D call: TRBD1 (5 bases). The CDR3 length is 13 residues. Trimming removed 7 bases from V and 5 bases from J, with 14 bases in between. Germline CDR1 reads SNHLY; CDR2 reads FYNNEI. In DNA, the CDR3 is TGTGCCAGCACTCAGGGCAGGGAAACTGAAGCTTTCTTT. Its protein product is CASTQGRETEAFF.

The V gene is TRBV7-9, the J gene TRBJ2-7; TRBD2 is a possible D gene (5 bases). V lost 6 bases, J lost 3 bases, and 15 bases lay in between. Germline V gene data show CDR1 as SEHNR and CDR2 as FQNEAQ (reference sequence). The CDR3 is 14 amino acids. CDR3 nucleotides: TGTGCCAGCAGTCCTACCGGGGAAGACTACGAGCAGTACTTC. Translated: CASSPTGEDYEQYF.

This chain joins TRBV14 and TRBJ2-5; D unresolved. With 4 bases removed from V and 5 bases from J, the gap between germline ends came to 8 bases. The germline V gene encodes CDR1 SGHDN and CDR2 FVKESK. CDR3 length equals 12 residues. CDR3 sequence reads: CASSPRRETQYF. The CDR3, as DNA: TGTGCCAGCAGCCCTCGAAGGGAGACCCAGTACTTC.

V is TRBV30 and J is TRBJ1-4; 8 bases line up with TRBD1. This CDR3 comprises 14 residues. The J segment lost 4 bases and the V segment lost 2 bases, leaving 3 bases of the junction unmatched. The germline V gene encodes CDR1 GTSNPN and CDR2 SVGIG (reference sequence). DNA for the CDR3: TGTGCCTGGAGTAAAACAGGGGGTAATGAAAAACTGTTTTTT. This sequence encodes CAWSKTGGNEKLFF.

The chain has TRBV7-2 and TRBJ2-5, with D tentatively TRBD2 (6 bases). Trimming left V 6 bases short and J 2 bases short, with 16 bases between. The CDR3 is 15 amino acids. Germline V gives CDR1 SGHTA, CDR2 FQGNSA. CDR3: CASRNSLALQETQYF. The CDR3, as DNA: TGTGCCAGCAGAAACTCGCTAGCGCTACAAGAGACCCAGTACTTC.

The chain is built from TRBV15 and TRBJ1-5; D uncertain. The CDR3 consists of 15 residues. The germline CDR1 and CDR2 sequences are LNHNV and YYDKDF (reference sequence). V gave up 0 bases and J gave up 3 bases, with 9 bases separating them. The CDR3 DNA reads as TGTGCCACCAGCAGAGATCCCAGCGCCAATCAGCCCCAGCATTTT. Encoded protein: CATSRDPSANQPQHF.

The rearrangement joins TRBV4-1 to TRBJ2-2; 7 positions agree with TRBD2. V lost 2 bases to trimming and J lost 3 bases; unmatched junction nucleotides: 9. Germline V gene data show CDR1 as MGHRA and CDR2 as YSYEKL. The CDR3 is 17 amino acids. CDR3 region: CASSQTTERDYTGELFF. The CDR3 nucleotides are TGCGCCAGCAGCCAAACTACGGAGCGGGATTACACCGGGGAGCTGTTTTTT.

The count of this clone is one. V is TRBV10-3 and J is TRBJ2-7; the D is unclear. V lost 5 bases, J lost 4 bases, and 6 bases lay in between. From germline, CDR1 is ENHRY and CDR2 SYGVKD. This CDR3 region has 11 residues. The CDR3 loop reads CAISPMYEQYF. The CDR3 coding sequence is TGTGCCATCAGTCCCATGTACGAGCAGTACTTC.

The chain links TRBV7-9 to TRBJ2-7; D is unresolved. V gave up 5 bases and J gave up 7 bases, with 9 bases separating them. CDR1 is SEHNR and CDR2 is FQNEAQ in the germline V gene (reference sequence). The CDR3 extends over 11 amino acids. CDR3 nucleotide sequence: TGTGCCAGCAGCCCATTATATGAGCAGTACTTC. Residues: CASSPLYEQYF.

This sequence joins TRBV4-1 and TRBJ2-5; D perhaps matches TRBD1 (6 bases). This CDR3 has 16 amino acids. Germline assignment: CDR1 MGHRA and CDR2 YSYEKL. The V gene lost 0 bases and the J gene lost 2 bases, with 13 bases spanning the gap. The DNA of the CDR3 is TGCGCCAGCAGCCAAGACGGGACAAGGCCACAAGAGACCCAGTACTTC. The encoded protein is CASSQDGTRPQETQYF.

The chain couples TRBV11-2 to TRBJ2-3; a possible D gene is TRBD1 (5 bases). Germline V CDR1 and CDR2: SGHAT, FQNNGV. The CDR3 is made up of 18 amino acids. The V gene lost 1 base and the J gene lost 3 bases, with 20 bases spanning the gap. DNA for the CDR3: TGTGCCAGCAGCTTAGTAGGGTCTAGGGGAATATTTACAGATACGCAGTATTTT. The encoded protein is CASSLVGSRGIFTDTQYF.

This rearrangement joins TRBV5-1 to TRBJ2-3; D is undetermined. CDR1 and CDR2 from the germline V gene are SGHRS and YFSETQ. The V gene lost 0 bases and the J gene lost 2 bases, with 7 bases spanning the gap. This CDR3 has 14 residues. The CDR3 region is CASSLAAYTDTQYF. CDR3 nucleotide sequence: TGCGCCAGCAGCTTGGCGGCATACACAGATACGCAGTATTTT. The full variable domain, rest sourced from reference TRBV5-1 and TRBJ2-3, is KAGVTQTPRYLIKTRGQQVTLSCSPISGHRSVSWYQQTPGQGLQFLFEYFSETQRNKGNFPGRFSGRQFSNSRSEMNVSTLELGDSALYLCASSLAAYTDTQYFGPGTRLTVL.

This rearrangement joins TRBV15 to TRBJ2-7; no clear D. Trimming took 0 bases from V and 3 from J, leaving 12 bases between them. CDR1 is LNHNV and CDR2 is YYDKDF in the germline V gene (reference sequence). The CDR3 has 15 amino acids. The CDR3 loop reads CATSRDPVVGYEQYF. CDR3 sequence (DNA): TGTGCCACCAGCAGAGATCCGGTAGTAGGCTACGAGCAGTACTTC.

The rearrangement uses TRBV20-1 and TRBJ2-5; 7 bases line up with TRBD2. This CDR3 contains 11 residues. Germline V gene lookup returns CDR1 DFQATT and CDR2 SNEGSKA (reference sequence). V shed 3 bases, J shed 5 bases, and the junction held 0 bases outside the gene matches. The CDR3 region has the DNA TGCAGTGCTAGGCGGGAGGAGACCCAGTACTTC. As protein: CSARREETQYF.

The chain employs TRBV30 and TRBJ2-1; D is unclear. CDR3 length: 13 amino acids. Germline V gene lookup returns CDR1 GTSNPN and CDR2 SVGIG (reference sequence). V was clipped by 1 base and J by 4 bases, with 8 bases between them. CDR3 nucleotide sequence: TGTGCCTGGAGTGCTCGAAGATACAATGAGCAGTTCTTC. As protein: CAWSARRYNEQFF.

V is TRBV4-2 and J is TRBJ2-5; TRBD2 is a possible D gene (6 bases). CDR1 is LGHNA and CDR2 is YNFKEQ in the germline V gene. The CDR3 covers 14 residues. The V end was cut by 0 bases, the J end by 3 bases, with 8 bases between. As DNA, the CDR3 is TGTGCCAGCAGCCAAGATGGCGGGAAAGAGACCCAGTACTTC. As protein: CASSQDGGKETQYF.

The gene calls are TRBV29-1 and TRBJ2-1; 10 bases are shared with TRBD1. The CDR3 totals 14 residues. Germline V lookup: CDR1 SQVTM, CDR2 ANQGSEA. V lost 2 bases and J lost 9; bases outside the gene matches: 7. The CDR3 here is CSVESRDRGSEQFF. The CDR3 bases are TGCAGCGTTGAATCCCGGGACAGGGGAAGTGAGCAGTTCTTC.

This chain uses TRBV6-5 with TRBJ2-5, with D possibly TRBD1 on 5 matching bases. V shed 6 bases and J shed 5 bases, with 13 bases lying between them. CDR1 is MNHEY, CDR2 SVGAGI, per germline. CDR3 length: 13 residues. The CDR3 bases are TGTGCCAGCAGCTCGACAGTATCCGAGACCCAGTACTTC. It codes for CASSSTVSETQYF.

The J gene is TRBJ1-5, the V gene TRBV18; D gene ambiguous. Germline values: CDR1 KGHSH, CDR2 LQKENI. Trimming took off 3 bases at V and 0 bases at J, with 9 bases between the two ends. The CDR3 is 15 residues long. This CDR3 reads CASSPTQYSNQPQHF. The CDR3 DNA is TGTGCCAGCTCACCTACACAATATAGCAATCAGCCCCAGCATTTT.

This clone occurred once. V is TRBV19 and J is TRBJ1-5; no definite D call. The CDR3 is made up of 13 amino acids. The germline gives CDR1 LNHDA, CDR2 SQIVND (reference sequence). The V end was cut by 3 bases, the J end by 4 bases, with 7 bases between. CDR3 residues: CASSISRNQPQHF. In DNA form, the CDR3 reads TGTGCCAGTAGTATTTCCCGGAATCAGCCCCAGCATTTT.

This clone was observed once. The V gene is TRBV11-1, the J gene TRBJ2-3; D is possibly TRBD1 (5 bases). CDR1 SGHAT and CDR2 FQDESV come from the germline V gene (reference sequence). The CDR3 spans 15 residues. V was clipped by 3 bases and J by 3 bases, with 13 bases between them. Here the CDR3 reads CASSLGDSPTDTQYF. CDR3 sequence (DNA): TGTGCCAGCAGCTTGGGTGACAGTCCTACAGATACGCAGTATTTT.

The gene calls are TRBV27 and TRBJ2-7; D unclear. The CDR3 has 15 residues. The V end was cut by 5 bases, the J end by 0 bases, with 14 bases between. The germline V gene encodes CDR1 MNHEY and CDR2 SMNVEV (reference sequence). CDR3 bases: TGTGCCAGCAGTCCCGACGGTCGTGGCTCCTACGAGCAGTACTTC. This gives the protein CASSPDGRGSYEQYF.

J is TRBJ2-6 and V is TRBV19; TRBD1 matches 11 bases. This CDR3 region has 17 residues. Germline V gene sequence: CDR1 LNHDA, CDR2 SQIVND (reference sequence). Trimming at V came to 4 bases and at J to 1 base, leaving 3 bases not matched to a gene. The CDR3 is CASSTGTGGSGANVLTF. CDR3 sequence (DNA): TGTGCCAGTAGTACCGGGACAGGGGGTTCTGGGGCCAACGTCCTGACTTTC.

This chain joins TRBV7-9 and TRBJ1-6; 7 nucleotides agree with TRBD1. J was trimmed by 7 bases and V by 5 bases; bases with no gene match: 8. The CDR3 runs 15 residues. CDR1 and CDR2 from the germline V gene are SEHNR and FQNEAQ (reference sequence). The CDR3 sequence is CASSDGPDRNSPLHF. As DNA, the CDR3 is TGTGCCAGCAGCGACGGACCGGACAGGAATTCACCCCTCCACTTT.

The J gene is TRBJ1-3, the V gene TRBV2; D uncertain. Germline V gives CDR1 SNHLY, CDR2 FYNNEI. The CDR3 is made up of 16 amino acids. Trimming removed 4 bases at V and 4 bases at J, with 17 bases between. CDR3 region: CASSGRVPGKGNTIYF. The CDR3 bases are TGTGCCAGCAGTGGGCGGGTCCCGGGAAAGGGAAACACCATATATTTT.

The genes are TRBV10-3 and TRBJ1-3; 8 nucleotides match TRBD1. V shed 2 bases, J shed 10 bases, and the junction held 16 bases outside the gene matches. Germline V gene lookup returns CDR1 ENHRY and CDR2 SYGVKD. CDR3 size: 17 residues. The CDR3 sequence: CAISEGWGTGLVGTIYF. The CDR3 DNA is TGTGCCATCAGTGAGGGTTGGGGGACAGGCCTCGTTGGAACCATATATTTT.

The chain has TRBV6-5 and TRBJ2-2; 7 bases match TRBD1. Germline V lookup: CDR1 MNHEY, CDR2 SVGAGI. The CDR3 sequence is 14 residues long. V dropped 3 bases and J dropped 5; count of bases not matched to a gene: 3. The CDR3 region is CASSYDRVTGELFF. The DNA for the CDR3 is TGTGCCAGCAGTTATGACAGGGTTACCGGGGAGCTGTTTTTT.

V is TRBV11-2 and J is TRBJ2-7, with 7 positions matching TRBD1. Germline values: CDR1 SGHAT, CDR2 FQNNGV. V dropped 0 bases and J dropped 4; count of bases not matched to a gene: 6. The CDR3 has 15 amino acids. The DNA for the CDR3 is TGTGCCAGCAGCTTAGACGGACAGGCAACGTACGAGCAGTACTTC. This sequence encodes CASSLDGQATYEQYF. The complete variable domain, with remaining parts taken from reference TRBV11-2 and TRBJ2-7, reads EAGVAQSPRYKIIEKRQSVAFWCNPISGHATLYWYQQILGQGPKLLIQFQNNGVVDDSQLPKDRFSAERLKGVDSTLKIQPAKLEDSAVYLCASSLDGQATYEQYFGPGTRLTVT.

The V call is TRBV14, the J call TRBJ1-4, with D possibly TRBD1 on 6 matching bases. There are 16 residues in the CDR3. In germline, CDR1 is SGHDN, CDR2 FVKESK. Trimming removed 0 bases from V and 3 bases from J, with 11 bases in between. CDR3 in amino acids: CASSQDVGAANEKLFF. CDR3 coding DNA: TGTGCCAGCAGCCAAGATGTGGGGGCGGCTAATGAAAAACTGTTTTTT.